The T cell receptor beta chain described here comes from a study of OX40 agonist ivuxolimab in advanced cancers. The germline V gene encodes CDR1 LNHDA and CDR2 SQIVND (reference sequence). The CDR3 extends over 14 amino acids. V lost 5 bases to trimming and J lost 3 bases; unmatched junction nucleotides: 5. Notes on the study in general: On average, CD8+ T cells had more expanded clones than CD4+.

The data were produced by immunoSEQ multiplex PCR, yet TCRdb's version contains in-frame clones alone and is incomplete. This sample yields approximately 26,000 clones, of which roughly nine tenths are seen a single time; 12% to 15% belongs to the top ten. With respect to this clone: What it recognizes is unknown.

This sample comprised CD4+ or CD8+ T cells sorted from blood, obtained in a trial of the OX40 agonist ivuxolimab. The sequence was collected from an adult with an advanced solid tumor such as melanoma, head and neck, liver or kidney cancer. The rearrangement links TRBV19 to TRBJ2-7; 9 bases match TRBD2. The CDR3 sequence: CASSLAGSYYEQYF. The CDR3, as DNA: TGTGCCAGTAGTCTAGCGGGATCCTACTACGAGCAGTACTTC.